What follows are 11 T cell receptor beta chains derived from one specimen sequenced in a study of cytomegalovirus exposure and HLA in healthy donors. Clones were sequenced by immunoSEQ multiplex PCR, and TCRdb holds only the in-frame ones, with some missing. This sample has hundreds of thousands of clones, with 80% to 90% found just once. Sequences were obtained from PBMCs. These receptors originate from a woman aged 18-29 years in good health and CMV-seropositive.

This chain joins TRBV28 and TRBJ1-4; D is unresolved. Germline V gives CDR1 MDHEN, CDR2 SYDVKM. The CDR3 loop spans 14 amino acids. The V gene lost 4 bases and the J gene lost 6 bases, with 12 bases spanning the gap. CDR3 in amino acids: CASSSWARHEKLFF. CDR3 in DNA: TGTGCCAGCAGTTCTTGGGCAAGGCATGAAAAACTGTTTTTT.

The chain couples TRBV6-6 to TRBJ2-2; the D gene is possibly TRBD1 (5 bases). CDR1 and CDR2 (germline): MNHNY, SVGAGI (reference sequence). Trimming pared 7 bases from V and 3 bases from J, leaving 12 bases between. The CDR3 extends over 14 amino acids. The CDR3 protein is CASTWTSDTGELFF. CDR3 in DNA: TGTGCCAGCACTTGGACATCCGACACCGGGGAGCTGTTTTTT.

The genes are TRBV5-1 and TRBJ2-1; 8 bases match TRBD2. V dropped 4 bases and J dropped 6; count of bases not matched to a gene: 9. This CDR3 region has 15 residues. Germline CDR1 and CDR2: SGHRS and YFSETQ. CDR3 sequence: CASSTSGRVTNEQFF. CDR3 DNA sequence: TGCGCCAGCAGCACAAGCGGGAGAGTGACCAATGAGCAGTTCTTC.

J is TRBJ1-1 and V is TRBV6-6; weak D call: TRBD1 (6 bases). Germline CDR1 and CDR2: MNHNY and SVGAGI (reference sequence). Trimming pared 6 bases from V and 0 bases from J, leaving 14 bases between. The CDR3 has 15 residues. CDR3: CASSPRRDMNTEAFF. DNA of the CDR3: TGTGCCAGCAGCCCGAGAAGGGACATGAACACTGAAGCTTTCTTT.

This rearrangement joins TRBV28 to TRBJ2-3, with 8 bases lining up with TRBD2. The CDR3 has 15 residues. Germline loops: CDR1 MDHEN, CDR2 SYDVKM. V lost 7 bases, J lost 6 bases, and 12 bases stayed unmatched. CDR3 in DNA: TGTGCCAGCACCCCCGGTCGCGGGGGGACGGATACGCAGTATTTT. It is translated as CASTPGRGGTDTQYF. The variable domain in full, completed from reference TRBV28 and TRBJ2-3, reads DVKVTQSSRYLVKRTGEKVFLECVQDMDHENMFWYRQDPGLGLRLIYFSYDVKMKEKGDIPEGYSVSREKKERFSLILESASTNQTSMYLCASTPGRGGTDTQYFGPGTRLTVL.

The chain recombines TRBV19 with TRBJ1-2, with a weak D call TRBD1 (6 bases). The V gene's germline CDR1 is LNHDA and CDR2 SQIVND (reference sequence). Trimming left V 1 base short and J 4 bases short, with 13 bases between. The CDR3 contains 15 residues. CDR3 bases: TGTGCCAGTAGTATAGCCTCAGGGGAAGGCTATGGCTACACCTTC. Protein: CASSIASGEGYGYTF. Together with reference TRBV19 and TRBJ1-2, the CDR3 gives the full variable domain: DGGITQSPKYLFRKEGQNVTLSCEQNLNHDAMYWYRQDPGQGLRLIYYSQIVNDFQKGDIAEGYSVSREKKESFPLTVTSAQKNPTAFYLCASSIASGEGYGYTFGSGTRLTVV.

This chain links TRBV5-4 with TRBJ2-5; the match to TRBD2 covers 14 bases. The trim removed 0 bases at V and 4 bases at J, leaving 8 bases unmatched. The CDR3 is 18 residues long. Looked up from germline, CDR1 is SGHNT and CDR2 is YYREEE (reference sequence). CDR3 sequence: CASSLGGLAGELGETQYF. CDR3 in DNA: TGTGCCAGCAGCTTGGGGGGACTAGCGGGAGAATTGGGAGAGACCCAGTACTTC. Together with reference TRBV5-4 and TRBJ2-5, the CDR3 gives the full variable domain: ETGVTQSPTHLIKTRGQQVTLRCSSQSGHNTVSWYQQALGQGPQFIFQYYREEENGRGNFPPRFSGLQFPNYSSELNVNALELDDSALYLCASSLGGLAGELGETQYFGPGTRLLVL.

The gene calls are TRBV28 and TRBJ2-2, with TRBD2 matching 7 bases. Germline CDR1 is MDHEN and CDR2 is SYDVKM. The V and J ends lost 6 bases and 4 bases, in that order; junction bases with no gene match: 11. CDR3 size: 16 residues. CDR3 region: CASSSGGRAITGELFF. The CDR3 DNA reads TGTGCCAGCAGCTCAGGAGGGAGGGCGATCACCGGGGAGCTGTTTTTT.

V is TRBV19 and J is TRBJ2-3; 7 bases agree with TRBD1. CDR1 is LNHDA and CDR2 is SQIVND in the germline V gene (reference sequence). The CDR3 totals 16 residues. Losses at the gene ends were 3 bases for V and 3 bases for J; bases not matched to a gene: 9. CDR3 coding DNA: TGTGCCAGTAGTATCCGCCGACAGGGAGCGACAGATACGCAGTATTTT. Amino acids: CASSIRRQGATDTQYF.

The chain joins TRBV19 to TRBJ1-5, with D unclear. The CDR3 runs to 14 residues. CDR1 and CDR2 from the germline V gene are LNHDA and SQIVND (reference sequence). Trimming stripped 7 bases from V and 2 bases from J, with 12 bases between. The CDR3 loop reads CASNGWEGNQPQHF. CDR3 DNA: TGTGCCAGTAACGGCTGGGAGGGCAATCAGCCCCAGCATTTT.

The V gene is TRBV2, the J gene TRBJ1-5; D may be TRBD1 (6 bases). The CDR3 contains 14 residues. Germline V CDR1 and CDR2: SNHLY, FYNNEI. V lost 8 bases, J lost 0 bases, and 11 bases lay in between. The CDR3 region is CASGGHASNQPQHF. CDR3 bases: TGTGCCAGCGGGGGACACGCTAGCAATCAGCCCCAGCATTTT.